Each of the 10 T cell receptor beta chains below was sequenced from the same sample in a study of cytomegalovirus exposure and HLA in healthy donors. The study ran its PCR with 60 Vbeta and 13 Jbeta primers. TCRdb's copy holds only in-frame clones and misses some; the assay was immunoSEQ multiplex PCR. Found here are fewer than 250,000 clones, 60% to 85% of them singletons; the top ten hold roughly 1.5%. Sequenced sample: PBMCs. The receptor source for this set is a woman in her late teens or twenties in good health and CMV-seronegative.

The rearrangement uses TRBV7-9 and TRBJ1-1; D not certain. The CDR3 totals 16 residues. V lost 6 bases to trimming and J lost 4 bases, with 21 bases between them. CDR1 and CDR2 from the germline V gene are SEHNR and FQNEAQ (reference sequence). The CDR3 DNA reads TGTGCCAGCAGACCTACCAATAAAAAACGGGGCACTGAAGCTTTCTTT. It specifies CASRPTNKKRGTEAFF.

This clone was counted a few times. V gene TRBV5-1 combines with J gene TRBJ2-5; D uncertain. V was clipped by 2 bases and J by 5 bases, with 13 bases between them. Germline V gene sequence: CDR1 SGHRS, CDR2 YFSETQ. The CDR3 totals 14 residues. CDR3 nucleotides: TGCGCCAGCAGCTTCTTAGCTTTTGAGGAGACCCAGTACTTC. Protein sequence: CASSFLAFEETQYF.

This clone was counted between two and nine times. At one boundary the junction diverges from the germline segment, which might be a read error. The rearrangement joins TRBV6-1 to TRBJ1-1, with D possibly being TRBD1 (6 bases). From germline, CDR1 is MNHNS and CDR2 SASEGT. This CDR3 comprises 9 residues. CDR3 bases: TGTGCCAGCACTCCCGGACAGTCCTTT. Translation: CASTPGQSF.

The CDR3 spells CASGTGQMGASWGSEAFF. For the CDR3, the DNA is TGTGCCAGCGGTACAGGCCAAATGGGGGCCTCATGGGGGAGTGAAGCTTTCTTT. V is TRBV28 and J is TRBJ1-1; D is possibly TRBD1 (6 bases). This CDR3 is 18 amino acids long. Trimming pared 8 bases from V and 7 bases from J, leaving 32 bases between. From germline, CDR1 is MDHEN and CDR2 SYDVKM. Full variable domain (missing parts from reference TRBV28 and TRBJ1-1): DVKVTQSSRYLVKRTGEKVFLECVQDMDHENMFWYRQDPGLGLRLIYFSYDVKMKEKGDIPEGYSVSREKKERFSLILESASTNQTSMYLCASGTGQMGASWGSEAFFGQGTRLTVV.

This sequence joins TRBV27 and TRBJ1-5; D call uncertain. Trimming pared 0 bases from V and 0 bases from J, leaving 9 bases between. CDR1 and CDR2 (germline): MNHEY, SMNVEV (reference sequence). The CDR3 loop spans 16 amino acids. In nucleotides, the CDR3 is TGTGCCAGCAGTTTATCGGGTCACTATAGCAATCAGCCCCAGCATTTT. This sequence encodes CASSLSGHYSNQPQHF.

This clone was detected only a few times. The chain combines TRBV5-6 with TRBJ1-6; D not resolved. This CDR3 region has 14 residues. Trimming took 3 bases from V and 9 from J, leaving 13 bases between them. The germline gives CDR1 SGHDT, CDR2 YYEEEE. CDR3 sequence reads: CASSYGGWSSPLHF. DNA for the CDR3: TGTGCCAGCAGCTACGGAGGGTGGAGTTCACCCCTCCACTTT.

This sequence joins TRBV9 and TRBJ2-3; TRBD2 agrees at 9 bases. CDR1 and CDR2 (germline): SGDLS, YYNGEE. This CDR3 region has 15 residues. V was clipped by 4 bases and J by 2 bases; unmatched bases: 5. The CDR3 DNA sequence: TGTGCCAGCAGCCCCGGCGGGGGGGCCACAGATACGCAGTATTTT. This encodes CASSPGGGATDTQYF.

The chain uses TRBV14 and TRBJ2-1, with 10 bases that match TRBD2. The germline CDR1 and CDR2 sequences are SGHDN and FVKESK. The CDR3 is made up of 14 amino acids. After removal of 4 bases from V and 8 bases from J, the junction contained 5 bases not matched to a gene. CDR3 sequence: CASSPGLANDEQFF. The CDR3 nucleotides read TGTGCCAGCAGCCCGGGACTAGCGAACGATGAGCAGTTCTTC. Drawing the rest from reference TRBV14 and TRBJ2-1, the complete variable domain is EAGVTQFPSHSVIEKGQTVTLRCDPISGHDNLYWYRRVMGKEIKFLLHFVKESKQDESGMPNNRFLAERTGGTYSTLKVQPAELEDSGVYFCASSPGLANDEQFFGPGTRLTVL.

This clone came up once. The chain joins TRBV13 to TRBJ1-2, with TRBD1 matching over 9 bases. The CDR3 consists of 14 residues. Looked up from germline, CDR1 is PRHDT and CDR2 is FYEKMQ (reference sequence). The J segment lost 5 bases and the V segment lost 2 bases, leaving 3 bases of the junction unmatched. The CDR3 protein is CASSLSGQGYGYTF. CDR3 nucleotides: TGTGCCAGCAGCTTAAGCGGACAGGGGTATGGCTACACCTTC.

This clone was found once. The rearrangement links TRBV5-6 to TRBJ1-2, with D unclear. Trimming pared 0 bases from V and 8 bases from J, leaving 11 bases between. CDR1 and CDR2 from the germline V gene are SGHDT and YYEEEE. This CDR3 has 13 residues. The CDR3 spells CASSLGGARGYTF. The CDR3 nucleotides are TGTGCCAGCAGCTTGGGGGGAGCGCGGGGCTACACCTTC.